This T cell receptor beta chain was retrieved from a study of T cell repertoires in cytomegalovirus infection. Study details: Through public TCR beta signatures, both CMV infection and matching HLA type were indicated. General study results and limits: Across the ex vivo response, the dominant clonotypes were HLA-C-restricted CMV-specific TCR beta clonotypes.

Looked up from germline, CDR1 is SGHVS and CDR2 is FQNEAQ. The CDR3 covers 16 residues. The trim removed 5 bases at V and 4 bases at J, leaving 9 bases unmatched. This clonotype has more than one count but fewer than ten. Its antigen is currently unknown. TCRdb reanalysed the reads using MiXCR and keeps one entry per CDR3 protein. This repertoire shows around 740,000 distinct CDR3 sequences, approximately 34% found once; its top ten account for 2.8%. The clonotype comes from a human donor in good health (CMV status not recorded). Some clones in this sample may be carry-over from other donors' samples. The chain recombines TRBV7-8 with TRBJ2-7; 12 bases agree with TRBD2. Sequencing input: PBMCs. CDR3: CASSAIRLAGVYEQYF. The CDR3, as DNA: TGTGCCAGCAGCGCAATACGACTAGCGGGAGTTTACGAGCAGTACTTC.